Sequencing of this T cell receptor beta chain was carried out in a study of blood T cells in healthy people across ages. Healthy Caucasians from Russia aged about 6 to 90 served as donors. Staff drew roughly 10 milliliters of peripheral blood from each donor. Through a sample-barcoded 5' primer and a J-beta primer mix, a second PCR was run for roughly 6 to 12 cycles. A template-switch adaptor that had 12 random nucleotides put a tag on each cDNA molecule. TCRdb used MiXCR to reprocess the 5' RACE reads, holding one entry per CDR3 protein. The sample has 550,000 to 650,000 distinct CDR3 sequences; around 31% are singletons. In the case of this clonotype: A read error may produce the germline difference seen at one junction end.

Germline CDR1 is SGHRS and CDR2 is YFSETQ. The CDR3 covers 12 residues. The specimen was blood. The receptor's source is a woman aged 80 or over in good health. This chain joins TRBV5-1 and TRBJ2-3; D is unclear. CDR3 DNA sequence: TGCGCCAGCAGCTTGAGCACAGATACGCAGAATTTT. This sequence encodes CASSLSTDTQNF.